Each of the 9 T cell receptor beta chains below was sequenced from the same sample in a study of CD8+CD57+ T cells in acquired aplastic anemia (dated by TCRdb to 2016 to 2019). Flow cytometry had shown CD8+CD57+ cell expansion in the patients selected for sequencing. TCRdb shows the sequencer as Illumina HiSeq 2000. TCR beta VDJ combination and CDR3 sequence profiling used genomic DNA as the template. Using fastp at Q25 and MiXCR, TCRdb reprocessed the public reads and kept productive beta chains. Identical CDR3 proteins give one entry, which carries the most common genes and DNA. The sample includes 400,000 to 600,000 distinct CDR3 sequences, with roughly 34% observed a single time. Together, the top ten hold nearly 0.85% of the sample. The sample was sorted CD4+, CD8+, or CD8+CD57+ T cells (not recorded which) from PBMCs. These receptors were obtained from a human donor with aplastic anemia.

Note on this clonotype: Given a much more abundant clone one base away, this may be a read error. The J gene is TRBJ1-1, the V gene TRBV2; tentatively, D is TRBD1 (6 bases). CDR1 and CDR2 (germline): SNHLY, FYNNEI. The ends were cut back, 6 bases at V and 5 bases at J, with 13 bases in the middle. This CDR3 is built from 13 residues. The CDR3 DNA follows: TGTGCCAGCAGCATCCCAACAGGGACTGAAGCTTTCTTT. The encoded protein is CASSIPTGTEAFF.

In its sample, this clonotype was seen many times. The chain joins TRBV2 to TRBJ1-2; 7 nucleotides line up with TRBD1. V was clipped by 8 bases and J by 4 bases; unmatched bases: 10. Per the germline V gene, CDR1 is SNHLY and CDR2 is FYNNEI. This CDR3 has 14 amino acids. The CDR3 loop is CASDRAVVGYGYTF. As DNA, the CDR3 is TGTGCCAGCGACAGGGCGGTTGTGGGCTATGGCTACACCTTC.

The V gene is TRBV11-2, the J gene TRBJ1-1, with unresolved D. This CDR3 contains 14 residues. In germline, CDR1 is SGHAT, CDR2 FQNNGV. V was pared by 1 base and J by 2 bases, with 8 bases between. CDR3 nucleotides: TGTGCCAGCAGCTTAGCCCAGACTAACACTGAAGCTTTCTTT. This sequence encodes CASSLAQTNTEAFF. The entire variable domain, with the rest obtained from reference TRBV11-2 and TRBJ1-1, is as follows: EAGVAQSPRYKIIEKRQSVAFWCNPISGHATLYWYQQILGQGPKLLIQFQNNGVVDDSQLPKDRFSAERLKGVDSTLKIQPAKLEDSAVYLCASSLAQTNTEAFFGQGTRLTVV.

This clonotype was detected many times. The rearrangement joins TRBV19 to TRBJ2-7, with a possible D match to TRBD2 (6 bases). Germline assignment: CDR1 LNHDA and CDR2 SQIVND (reference sequence). Trimming removed 10 bases from V and 2 bases from J, with 15 bases in between. The CDR3 has 13 amino acids. CDR3 region: CAIPGGKTYEQYF. CDR3 DNA sequence: TGTGCCATTCCCGGGGGAAAGACCTACGAGCAGTACTTC. The whole variable domain, remainder taken from reference TRBV19 and TRBJ2-7, is DGGITQSPKYLFRKEGQNVTLSCEQNLNHDAMYWYRQDPGQGLRLIYYSQIVNDFQKGDIAEGYSVSREKKESFPLTVTSAQKNPTAFYLCAIPGGKTYEQYFGPGTRLTVT.

Worth noting for this clonotype: Mismatch with germline at one junction end may stem from a read error. The chain combines TRBV10-2 with TRBJ1-5; maybe TRBD1 (6 bases). The CDR3 is made up of 14 amino acids. Germline CDR1 and CDR2: WSHSY and SAAADI. This chain's CDR3 is CASTNLGQGQPQHF. Written as DNA, the CDR3 is TGTGCCAGCACCAACCTTGGCCAGGGGCAGCCCCAGCATTTT.

At least ten counts were recorded for this clonotype. This chain connects TRBV15 to TRBJ2-6; TRBD2 aligns across 11 bases. Trimming took 0 bases from V and 0 from J; bases not matched to a gene: 1. The CDR3 is 18 amino acids. Per germline, CDR1 LNHNV and CDR2 YYDKDF (reference sequence). The CDR3 region has the DNA TGTGCCACCAGCAGAGATGGACTAGCGGGCTCTGGGGCCAACGTCCTGACTTTC. It is translated as CATSRDGLAGSGANVLTF.

The rearrangement joins TRBV15 to TRBJ2-7; the match to TRBD2 covers 7 bases. Trimming removed 1 base from V and 4 bases from J; junction bases left unmatched: 4. This CDR3 has 14 amino acids. The germline V gene encodes CDR1 LNHNV and CDR2 YYDKDF (reference sequence). The CDR3 reads CATSRGGGRYEQYV. Here the CDR3 DNA reads TGTGCCACCAGCAGAGGGGGGGGAAGGTACGAGCAGTACGTC.

This clonotype occurred a few times. The chain carries TRBV19 and TRBJ2-3; 8 nucleotides line up with TRBD2. Trimming cost V 1 base and J 5 bases; bases outside gene matches: 8. The CDR3 length is 16 residues. CDR1 LNHDA and CDR2 SQIVND come from the germline V gene (reference sequence). The CDR3 region is CASSIVSSGQLDTQYF. CDR3 sequence (DNA): TGTGCCAGTAGTATAGTGTCTAGCGGGCAATTAGATACGCAGTATTTT.

This clonotype was seen ten or more times. The chain joins TRBV19 to TRBJ2-7, with 8 bases matching TRBD2. This CDR3 contains 15 residues. After removal of 5 bases from V and 1 base from J, the junction contained 7 bases not matched to a gene. CDR1 and CDR2 from the germline V gene are LNHDA and SQIVND (reference sequence). The CDR3 DNA follows: TGTGCCAGTAGTCTCAGCGGGAGAATATCCTACGAGCAGTACTTC. This sequence encodes CASSLSGRISYEQYF.